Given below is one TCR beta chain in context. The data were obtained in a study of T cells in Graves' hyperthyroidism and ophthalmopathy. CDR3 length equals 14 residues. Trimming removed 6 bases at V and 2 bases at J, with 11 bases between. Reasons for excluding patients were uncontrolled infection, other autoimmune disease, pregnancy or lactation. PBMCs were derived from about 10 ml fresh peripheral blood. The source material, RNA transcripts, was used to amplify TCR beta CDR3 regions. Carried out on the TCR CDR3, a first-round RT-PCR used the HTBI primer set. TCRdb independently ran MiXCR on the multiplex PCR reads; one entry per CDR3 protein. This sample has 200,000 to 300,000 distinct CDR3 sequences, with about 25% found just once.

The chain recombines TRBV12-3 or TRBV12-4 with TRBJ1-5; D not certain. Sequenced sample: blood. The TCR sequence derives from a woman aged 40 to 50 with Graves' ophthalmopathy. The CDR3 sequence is CASSLLMGNQPQHF. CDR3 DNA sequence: TGTGCCAGCAGCCTCCTCATGGGCAATCAGCCCCAGCATTTT.